A single sample gave rise to the 11 T cell receptor beta chains below, sequenced in a study of blood T cells in healthy people across ages. Using a J-beta primer mix together with a sample-barcoded 5' primer, a second PCR was run for about 7 to 12 cycles. TCRdb processed the 5' RACE reads anew with MiXCR; each CDR3 protein has one entry. The sample lists almost 550,000 distinct CDR3 sequences, 24% seen once, with around 10% in the top ten. This sample was shared with a second study, whose subject was T cells of mothers and their children.

Sequences were obtained from blood. These receptors all come from a boy under 18 in good health.

In its sample, this clonotype was seen many times. The chain carries TRBV3-1 and TRBJ1-4, with 10 bases that match TRBD1. The CDR3 loop spans 14 amino acids. Germline CDR1 reads LGHDT; CDR2 reads YNNKEL (reference sequence). J was trimmed by 7 bases and V by 5 bases; bases with no gene match: 4. CDR3 DNA: TGTGCCAGCAGCTTAGGGACAGGGGCTGAAAAACTGTTTTTT. It encodes CASSLGTGAEKLFF.

This clonotype was detected only a few times. The rearrangement joins TRBV29-1 to TRBJ2-1; no firm D call. V was trimmed by 7 bases and J by 9 bases, leaving 16 bases between them. Germline CDR1 SQVTM, CDR2 ANQGSEA. This CDR3 region has 12 residues. CDR3 sequence: CSASQERGEQFF. Written as DNA, the CDR3 is TGCAGCGCCAGCCAGGAGCGTGGTGAGCAGTTCTTC.

The genes are TRBV11-2 and TRBJ1-2; 10 bases match TRBD1. The V gene's germline CDR1 is SGHAT and CDR2 FQNNGV. The CDR3 sequence is 14 residues long. Trimming removed 3 bases from V and 7 bases from J; junction bases left unmatched: 5. The DNA for the CDR3 is TGTGCCAGCAGCTTCGGGACAGGGGCTGTTGGCTACACCTTC. Translating it yields CASSFGTGAVGYTF.

The chain is built from TRBV28 and TRBJ2-5; maybe TRBD1 (6 bases). The J call may be in error: the DNA end matches TRBJ2-1 better. This CDR3 is built from 16 residues. Germline lookup yields CDR1 MDHEN and CDR2 SYDVKM. The CDR3 loop reads CASSLHGTIHQWEQFF. As DNA, the CDR3 is TGTGCCAGCAGTCTCCATGGGACAATCCATCAATGGGAGCAGTTCTTC.

The chain employs TRBV7-9 and TRBJ2-7; tentative D call: TRBD1 (6 bases). Deletions cut 8 bases from V and 4 bases from J, with 18 bases between. The CDR3 totals 14 residues. CDR1 SEHNR and CDR2 FQNEAQ come from the germline V gene (reference sequence). CDR3 in amino acids: CASALQGGYYEQYF. In nucleotides, the CDR3 is TGTGCCAGCGCGCTACAGGGTGGATATTACGAGCAGTACTTC.

J is TRBJ2-1 and V is TRBV7-2; D gene uncertain. The CDR3 is made up of 15 amino acids. The ends were cut back, 5 bases at V and 5 bases at J, with 16 bases in the middle. Germline values: CDR1 SGHTA, CDR2 FQGNSA. CDR3 coding DNA: TGTGCCAGCAGCCCTACATCCGCCCCGAACAATGAGCAGTTCTTC. It yields the protein CASSPTSAPNNEQFF.

The rearrangement links TRBV7-7 to TRBJ2-5; TRBD1 matches at 7 bases. Germline V gene data show CDR1 as SSHAT and CDR2 as FNYEAQ (reference sequence). The CDR3 totals 12 residues. Losses at the gene ends were 7 bases for V and 7 bases for J; bases not matched to a gene: 6. CDR3 in DNA: TGTGCCAGCACGGGACAGCTAGGGACCCAGTACTTC. It translates to CASTGQLGTQYF.

The chain is built from TRBV7-9 and TRBJ2-7; 10 bases fit TRBD1. Germline V gives CDR1 SEHNR, CDR2 FQNEAQ (reference sequence). The ends lost 5 bases at V and 3 bases at J; junction bases unmatched: 7. The CDR3 has 15 amino acids. CDR3 amino acids: CASSTADRGNYEQYF. Here the CDR3 DNA reads TGTGCCAGCAGCACAGCGGACAGGGGGAACTACGAGCAGTACTTC. The entire variable domain, with the rest obtained from reference TRBV7-9 and TRBJ2-7, is as follows: DTGVSQNPRHKITKRGQNVTFRCDPISEHNRLYWYRQTLGQGPEFLTYFQNEAQLEKSRLLSDRFSAERPKGSFSTLEIQRTEQGDSAMYLCASSTADRGNYEQYFGPGTRLTVT.

The V call is TRBV4-1, the J call TRBJ2-7; D unresolved. Deletions cut 1 base from V and 0 bases from J, with 10 bases between. The V gene's germline CDR1 is MGHRA and CDR2 YSYEKL. The CDR3 has 15 amino acids. The CDR3 spells CASSQGPRASYEQYF. CDR3 DNA sequence: TGCGCCAGCAGCCAAGGTCCCCGAGCCTCCTACGAGCAGTACTTC.

This chain links TRBV4-3 with TRBJ2-1; D assignment may be TRBD1 or TRBD2 (6 bases each). The CDR3 spans 16 residues. V was clipped by 0 bases and J by 3 bases, with 12 bases between them. Per the germline V gene, CDR1 is LGHNA and CDR2 is YSLEER. The CDR3 loop is CASSQDRGAFYNEQFF. Here the CDR3 DNA reads TGCGCCAGCAGCCAAGATAGGGGGGCCTTCTACAATGAGCAGTTCTTC.

The chain is built from TRBV29-1 and TRBJ2-5, with D perhaps TRBD2 (6 bases). The better agreement between TRBJ2-7 and the DNA end casts doubt on the J call. CDR3 length: 15 residues. Germline V gene data show CDR1 as SQVTM and CDR2 as ANQGSEA. In DNA form, the CDR3 reads TGCAGCGTTGAAGACGCCGGGACTCAGTCCTACGAGCAGTACTTC. This sequence encodes CSVEDAGTQSYEQYF.